These 30 T cell receptor beta chains originate from one sample sequenced in a study of OX40 agonist ivuxolimab in advanced cancers. Only in-frame clones appear in the TCRdb table, and some are missing; sequencing was by immunoSEQ multiplex PCR. Of about 45,000 clones in the sample, about 86% are singletons; the top ten hold around an eighth. Specimen: CD4+ or CD8+ T cells sorted from blood, collected in a trial of the OX40 agonist ivuxolimab. Receptor source: an adult with an advanced solid tumor such as melanoma, head and neck, liver or kidney cancer.

This clone was detected once. This rearrangement joins TRBV13 to TRBJ1-2; 9 bases are shared with TRBD1. V shed 5 bases and J 8 bases; nucleotides not matched to a gene: 12. The CDR3 length is 15 residues. Germline V gene lookup returns CDR1 PRHDT and CDR2 FYEKMQ (reference sequence). The CDR3 sequence is CASSDRDRDLRGYTF. In DNA form, the CDR3 reads TGTGCCAGCAGCGACCGGGACAGGGATTTGAGGGGCTACACCTTC.

The count of this clone is one. V gene TRBV10-3 combines with J gene TRBJ2-1; D is perhaps TRBD1 or TRBD2 (6 bases each). V was clipped by 10 bases and J by 4 bases, with 20 bases between them. The CDR3 loop spans 15 amino acids. Looked up from germline, CDR1 is ENHRY and CDR2 is SYGVKD. CDR3 loop: CATETTGALYNEQFF. The CDR3 coding sequence is TGTGCCACCGAAACAACGGGGGCCCTATACAATGAGCAGTTCTTC.

This clone was seen just once. The CDR3 DNA reads as TGTGCCATAGGGGATTGGGCGGGTCTCGAGCAGTACTTC. This gives the protein CAIGDWAGLEQYF. The chain joins TRBV10-3 to TRBJ2-7; D assignment may be TRBD1 or TRBD2 (5 bases each). Germline CDR1 reads ENHRY; CDR2 reads SYGVKD. The ends were cut back, 9 bases at V and 6 bases at J, with 18 bases in the middle. The CDR3 has 13 residues.

Concerning this clone: The sample has other DNA sequences that encode this CDR3 too. This rearrangement joins TRBV5-1 to TRBJ2-7, with D perhaps assigned TRBD1 or TRBD2 (5 bases each). CDR3 length: 12 residues. V was clipped by 0 bases and J by 4 bases, with 5 bases between them. Germline values: CDR1 SGHRS, CDR2 YFSETQ. DNA of the CDR3: TGCGCCAGCAGCTTGGGGGGGTACGAGCAGTACTTC. Its translation is CASSLGGYEQYF. Full variable domain (missing parts from reference TRBV5-1 and TRBJ2-7): KAGVTQTPRYLIKTRGQQVTLSCSPISGHRSVSWYQQTPGQGLQFLFEYFSETQRNKGNFPGRFSGRQFSNSRSEMNVSTLELGDSALYLCASSLGGYEQYFGPGTRLTVT.

This chain connects TRBV7-2 to TRBJ2-3; D not resolved. V lost 4 bases to trimming and J lost 5 bases, with 7 bases between them. Germline V gene data show CDR1 as SGHTA and CDR2 as FQGNSA. The CDR3 spans 12 residues. CDR3 sequence reads: CASSSPVDTQYF. CDR3 DNA: TGTGCCAGCAGCTCCCCGGTAGATACGCAGTATTTT.

Here the CDR3 reads CASSLDTGELFF. The DNA of the CDR3 is TGTGCCAGCAGTTTAGACACCGGGGAGCTGTTTTTT. The chain joins TRBV28 to TRBJ2-2; D is unclear. The CDR3 length is 12 residues. V lost 2 bases and J 3 bases, leaving 1 base between the germline ends. In germline, CDR1 is MDHEN, CDR2 SYDVKM. Drawing the rest from reference TRBV28 and TRBJ2-2, the complete variable domain is DVKVTQSSRYLVKRTGEKVFLECVQDMDHENMFWYRQDPGLGLRLIYFSYDVKMKEKGDIPEGYSVSREKKERFSLILESASTNQTSMYLCASSLDTGELFFGEGSRLTVL.

The chain joins TRBV19 to TRBJ1-5; TRBD1 aligns across 7 bases. The J segment lost 5 bases and the V segment lost 3 bases, leaving 10 bases of the junction unmatched. CDR3 length: 16 residues. Per germline, CDR1 LNHDA and CDR2 SQIVND (reference sequence). The CDR3 bases are TGTGCCAGTAGTATCGGGACAGTACTTCAGGATCAGCCCCAGCATTTT. Amino acids: CASSIGTVLQDQPQHF.

The chain couples TRBV7-9 to TRBJ1-3; D is undetermined. Germline CDR1 and CDR2: SEHNR and FQNEAQ (reference sequence). The CDR3 totals 13 residues. V was trimmed by 5 bases and J by 5 bases, leaving 10 bases between them. The CDR3 reads CASSPTSRNTIYF. CDR3 coding DNA: TGTGCCAGCAGCCCCACCTCCAGAAACACCATATATTTT.

The gene calls are TRBV7-8 and TRBJ2-7; D call uncertain. CDR1 is SGHVS and CDR2 is FQNEAQ in the germline V gene. The CDR3 has 13 residues. Between the trimmed V and J ends, which lost 6 bases and 6 bases, there was a span of 15 bases. The CDR3 sequence is CASSPGVGGEQYF. Here the CDR3 DNA reads TGTGCCAGCAGTCCTGGGGTCGGCGGCGAGCAGTACTTC.

The J gene is TRBJ2-7, the V gene TRBV6-5; 7 bases are a match to TRBD1. The CDR3 covers 11 residues. Per germline, CDR1 MNHEY and CDR2 SVGAGI. V lost 7 bases, J lost 8 bases, and 5 bases stayed unmatched. The CDR3 DNA sequence: TGTGCCAGCAAAACAGGGGTGAAGCAGTACTTC. It specifies CASKTGVKQYF.

The chain uses TRBV10-2 and TRBJ2-5; 12 bases align to TRBD1. In germline, CDR1 is WSHSY, CDR2 SAAADI. The CDR3 has 14 amino acids. V shed 9 bases, J shed 4 bases, and the junction held 6 bases outside the gene matches. CDR3 DNA: TGCGCCAGTAGGGGACAGGGGGCATCAGAGACCCAGTACTTC. Protein sequence: CASRGQGASETQYF.

This clone was detected only a few times. This chain uses TRBV15 with TRBJ1-1; D call uncertain. The length of the CDR3 is 11 residues. CDR1 and CDR2 from the germline V gene are LNHNV and YYDKDF (reference sequence). Trimming stripped 2 bases from V and 4 bases from J, with 2 bases between. CDR3 region: CATSRTTEAFF. CDR3 DNA sequence: TGTGCCACCAGCAGAACCACTGAAGCTTTCTTT.

The chain is built from TRBV7-9 and TRBJ2-1; 7 bases are shared with TRBD1. CDR3 length: 16 residues. V was pared by 4 bases and J by 10 bases, with 16 bases of the junction left unmatched. The V gene's germline CDR1 is SEHNR and CDR2 FQNEAQ (reference sequence). The CDR3 loop reads CASSSRSGGNFSEQFF. The CDR3 DNA is TGTGCCAGCAGCTCCCGGTCAGGGGGAAACTTCAGCGAGCAGTTCTTC.

V is TRBV19 and J is TRBJ2-3; D possibly corresponds to TRBD1 (5 bases). Trimming cost V 4 bases and J 0 bases, with 20 bases left between them. The CDR3 runs to 18 residues. CDR1 and CDR2 (germline): LNHDA, SQIVND (reference sequence). CDR3 residues: CASSTRAGAGPSTDTQYF. The CDR3 nucleotides are TGTGCCAGTAGTACCCGTGCTGGGGCAGGACCTAGCACAGATACGCAGTATTTT.

This chain links TRBV9 with TRBJ2-1; D is uncertain. Germline V gene sequence: CDR1 SGDLS, CDR2 YYNGEE. The CDR3 loop spans 11 amino acids. V was clipped by 3 bases and J by 6 bases, with 4 bases between them. CDR3 DNA sequence: TGTGCCAGCAGCGAAAGCAATGAGCAGTTCTTC. It specifies CASSESNEQFF.

The V call is TRBV9, the J call TRBJ2-3, with D possibly being TRBD2 (7 bases). The germline V gene encodes CDR1 SGDLS and CDR2 YYNGEE. The CDR3 runs to 15 residues. With 0 bases removed from V and 2 bases from J, the gap between germline ends came to 10 bases. CDR3 loop: CASSVAGGLTDTQYF. As DNA, the CDR3 is TGTGCCAGCAGCGTAGCCGGGGGGCTCACAGATACGCAGTATTTT.

This chain joins TRBV11-2 and TRBJ2-3; 11 nucleotides agree with TRBD2. The junction had 12 bases not matched to a gene; V was cut back by 5 bases and J by 8 bases. The CDR3 is made up of 16 amino acids. The germline gives CDR1 SGHAT, CDR2 FQNNGV. CDR3 sequence: CASSPATSGVRVTQYF. CDR3 sequence (DNA): TGTGCCAGCAGCCCTGCGACTAGCGGGGTGAGAGTTACGCAGTATTTT.

This chain uses TRBV9 with TRBJ2-7, with 12 bases lining up with TRBD2. The V gene end was trimmed by 0 bases and the J gene end by 3 bases; junction bases not matched to a gene: 1. The CDR3 spans 15 residues. The germline V gene has CDR1 SGDLS and CDR2 YYNGEE. CDR3 amino acids: CASSVEGLAGYEQYF. The CDR3, as DNA: TGTGCCAGCAGCGTAGAGGGACTAGCGGGCTACGAGCAGTACTTC.

The chain has TRBV7-6 and TRBJ2-3, with 8 bases lining up with TRBD2. The CDR3 loop spans 16 amino acids. The V gene's germline CDR1 is SGHVS and CDR2 FNYEAQ. J lost 2 bases, V lost 7 bases, and 11 bases had no gene match. The chain's CDR3 is CASTPWRSGITDTQYF. In DNA form, the CDR3 reads TGTGCCAGCACCCCGTGGCGTAGCGGGATCACAGATACGCAGTATTTT.

This clone appeared a single time. The chain is built from TRBV7-9 and TRBJ2-5, with D perhaps matching TRBD1 or TRBD2 (5 bases each). Germline CDR1 is SEHNR and CDR2 is FQNEAQ (reference sequence). The V and J ends lost 2 bases and 5 bases respectively, with 9 bases between them. The CDR3 is 13 residues long. The CDR3 nucleotides are TGTGCCAGCAGCTTATCGGGGACGGAGACCCAGTACTTC. It translates to CASSLSGTETQYF.

This clone occurred once. CDR3 residues: CASSRNGQARPYEQYF. The DNA of the CDR3 is TGTGCCAGCAGTCGTAACGGACAGGCGCGACCCTACGAGCAGTACTTC. V is TRBV7-9 and J is TRBJ2-7, with 7 bases lining up with TRBD1. Germline CDR1 SEHNR, CDR2 FQNEAQ (reference sequence). V trimming: 6 bases; J trimming: 2 bases; junction bases outside the gene matches: 13. This CDR3 is 16 amino acids long.

This chain connects TRBV6-5 to TRBJ1-1; no firm D call. V was pared by 2 bases and J by 6 bases, with 7 bases between. The germline V gene has CDR1 MNHEY and CDR2 SVGAGI. The CDR3 is 12 amino acids. CDR3 DNA sequence: TGTGCCAGCAGTTACAGTGTCGCTGAAGCTTTCTTT. As protein: CASSYSVAEAFF.

The V gene is TRBV4-3, the J gene TRBJ1-1; 8 nucleotides align to TRBD1. CDR1 is LGHNA and CDR2 is YSLEER in the germline V gene. This CDR3 is built from 16 residues. V was clipped by 0 bases and J by 7 bases; unmatched bases: 10. CDR3 amino acids: CASSQERAGGRVEAFF. For the CDR3, the DNA is TGCGCCAGCAGCCAAGAAAGGGCAGGGGGCAGGGTTGAAGCTTTCTTT.

The chain recombines TRBV2 with TRBJ2-7; TRBD1 matches at 10 bases. Germline V lookup: CDR1 SNHLY, CDR2 FYNNEI. J lost 9 bases, V lost 4 bases, and 24 bases had no gene match. CDR3 length: 19 amino acids. CDR3 amino acids: CASSVSGTGVAELLLGQYF. CDR3 bases: TGTGCCAGCAGTGTTTCCGGGACAGGGGTTGCCGAACTCCTGCTCGGGCAGTACTTC.

The chain links TRBV5-5 to TRBJ1-5; D is undetermined. V was cut by 0 bases and J by 6 bases, with 16 bases left in between. The length of the CDR3 is 16 residues. Germline CDR1 reads SGHKS; CDR2 reads YYEKEE (reference sequence). The DNA for the CDR3 is TGTGCCAGCAGCTTGGTTCTGGGTTTGTCGACTCAGCCCCAGCATTTT. Its translation is CASSLVLGLSTQPQHF.

The chain uses TRBV25-1 and TRBJ1-5; 9 nucleotides line up with TRBD1. Germline V gives CDR1 MGHDK, CDR2 SYGVNS. The length of the CDR3 is 15 residues. V dropped 1 base and J dropped 5; count of bases not matched to a gene: 3. The CDR3 region has the DNA TGTGCCAGCAGTGAATGGGACAGGGACGATCAGCCCCAGCATTTT. Protein sequence: CASSEWDRDDQPQHF. The entire variable domain, with the rest obtained from reference TRBV25-1 and TRBJ1-5, is as follows: EADIYQTPRYLVIGTGKKITLECSQTMGHDKMYWYQQDPGMELHLIHYSYGVNSTEKGDLSSESTVSRIRTEHFPLTLESARPSHTSQYLCASSEWDRDDQPQHFGDGTRLSIL.

This chain joins TRBV6-1 and TRBJ1-1; unclear D gene. Trimming stripped 2 bases from V and 6 bases from J, with 10 bases between. This CDR3 has 13 amino acids. Per germline, CDR1 MNHNS and CDR2 SASEGT. CDR3 protein: CASSESGSPEAFF. In DNA, the CDR3 is TGTGCCAGCAGTGAATCGGGGAGTCCTGAAGCTTTCTTT.

A note on this clone: A much larger clone differs from this one at a single base, so this may be a read error. Other DNA sequences in this specimen translate into the identical CDR3. The chain is built from TRBV9 and TRBJ2-7; D is perhaps TRBD1 (6 bases). The germline gives CDR1 SGDLS, CDR2 YYNGEE. The CDR3 length is 15 residues. Between the trimmed V and J ends, which lost 0 bases and 5 bases, there was a span of 15 bases. In DNA form, the CDR3 reads TGTGCCAGCAGCGTAGGGGGGCAGGGGAACCACGAGCAGTACTTC. This encodes CASSVGGQGNHEQYF.

This chain connects TRBV5-1 to TRBJ2-7; D may be TRBD1 or TRBD2 (5 bases each). CDR3 length: 13 residues. The germline V and J ends were trimmed by 0 bases and 7 bases, with 11 bases remaining between them. The germline CDR1 and CDR2 sequences are SGHRS and YFSETQ. The CDR3 DNA sequence: TGCGCCAGCAGCTTGGCCACCGAGGGGGAGCAGTACTTC. It yields the protein CASSLATEGEQYF.

The genes are TRBV4-3 and TRBJ2-7, with TRBD2 identical over 7 bases. The CDR3 runs to 15 residues. V lost 0 bases, J lost 5 bases, and 7 bases stayed unmatched. CDR1 is LGHNA and CDR2 is YSLEER in the germline V gene. The CDR3 reads CASSQEGAGKNEQYF. As DNA, the CDR3 is TGCGCCAGCAGCCAAGAAGGAGCGGGAAAGAACGAGCAGTACTTC.